This section outlines one TCR beta chain sequence together with its context. Its antigen is still unknown. Base-call qualities are not available, and no considerably larger clone is one nucleotide away. The treatment or condition label, as the study defines it: live attenuated yellow fever vaccine strain. At each blood-draw timepoint, two biological replicates of bulk PBMCs were obtained. PBMCs were isolated from peripheral blood using a standard Ficoll-Paque protocol. TriZol was used to extract RNA from bulk PBMCs, from CD4 and CD8 fractions, and from dextramer-positive and dextramer-negative fractions. TCR cDNA was made using 5'RACE template switching, a step that added a universal primer site and unique molecular identifiers. cDNA synthesis was primed from both the TCR alpha and TCR beta constant segments. Two PCR steps were used to amplify libraries, with sample barcodes and sequencing adapters being added in the second step. Sequencing of libraries was done on Illumina HiSeq 2500 (2x100 bp) or NovaSeq (2x150 bp). Under the source paper's analysis protocol: MIGEC was used to demultiplex reads and collapse the reads into UMI consensus sequences, and MiXCR was used for V(D)J alignment. Using edgeR on replicate PBMC samples, clonotypes were called vaccine-responding if FDR was below 0.01 and the log2 fold change was above 5 up to day 15. Bulk clonotypes were assigned CD4 or CD8 identity according to which sequenced CD4 or CD8 repertoire held them at higher abundance. TCRdb cleaned the public reads at Q25 with fastp, built clones with MiXCR and kept in-frame beta chains. Every distinct CDR3 protein forms one entry, paired with its most common genes and DNA. These V and J calls rely on TCRdb rather than the paper's analysis. Across this sample there are 620,000 or so distinct CDR3 sequences, with 17% seen only once. The ten largest account for 17% of the sample.

The V end loses 5 bases and the J end loses 3 bases, and a stretch of 14 bases separates them. Including the terminal cysteine and phenylalanine, the CDR3 comprises 15 residues. The kept DNA is CDR3 alone, 45 bases in frame from the first base. The germline V gene yields SGHVS for CDR1 and FQNEAQ for CDR2. These data come from a study of T cells after yellow fever vaccination (dated by TCRdb to about 2019). About the study as a whole: Libraries from fractions with low cell numbers were prepared with the SMART-Seq v4 Ultra Low Input RNA kit. Bulk PBMC replicates and cell subsets were isolated from blood drawn at multiple timepoints before and after both primary and secondary immunization. The cohort comprised two healthy male donors, one aged 18 to 29 and one aged 30 to 39 years. Bulk TCR alpha and beta repertoires were sequenced longitudinally to track T-cell clones before and after primary and booster YFV17D yellow fever vaccination.

Results and caveats for the whole study, not just this receptor: Because only a couple of donors were included in the study, the extent to which the findings can be generalized is limited. Compared with the primary T-cell response, the secondary T-cell response was weaker but faster, peaking on day 5 rather than day 15. Most clones expanded after primary vaccination were re-detected after the booster (almost 98% of CD4 and 88% of CD8), suggesting broad memory maintenance. Computational filtering was required because FACS-sorted repertoires could contain abundant contaminating clonotypes from the bulk population. A small share of clonotypes was detected in both CD4 and CD8 compartments, with the overlap likely arising from convergent recombination.

The source material was PBMCs, sampled around 5 days after the first yellow fever vaccination. The TCR was taken from a man in his late teens or twenties who received the YFV17D yellow fever vaccine. The chain joins TRBV7-8 to TRBJ2-1; the D gene cannot be resolved beyond TRBD1 or TRBD2, each matching 5 bases. The CDR3 amino acid sequence is: CASSRPGPLYNEQFF. The DNA is as follows: TGTGCCAGCAGCAGACCGGGACCTCTCTACAATGAGCAGTTCTTC.